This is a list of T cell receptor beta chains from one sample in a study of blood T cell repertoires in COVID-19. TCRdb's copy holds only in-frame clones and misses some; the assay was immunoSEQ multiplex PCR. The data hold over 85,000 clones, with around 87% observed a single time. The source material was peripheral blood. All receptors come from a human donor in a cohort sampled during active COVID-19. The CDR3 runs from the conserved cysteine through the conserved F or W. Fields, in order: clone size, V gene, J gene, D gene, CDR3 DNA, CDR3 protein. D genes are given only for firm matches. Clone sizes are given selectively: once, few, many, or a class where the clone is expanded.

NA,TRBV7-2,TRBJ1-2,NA,TGTGCCAGCAGCTTAGAGGCAGGGCTGAACTATGGCTACACCTTC,CASSLEAGLNYGYTF
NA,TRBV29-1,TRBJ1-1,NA,TGCAGCGTACTGACAGACCTGAACACTGAAGCTTTCTTT,CSVLTDLNTEAFF
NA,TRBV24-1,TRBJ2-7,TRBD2,TGTGCCACCAGTGATGAAACTAGCGGGAACTCCTACGAGCAGTACTTC,CATSDETSGNSYEQYF
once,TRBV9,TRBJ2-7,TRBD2,TGTGCCAGCAGCGTAGGACTAGCGGGAGGGTCCTACGAGCAGTACTTC,CASSVGLAGGSYEQYF
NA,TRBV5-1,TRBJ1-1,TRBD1,TGCGCCAGCAGTTTTGCCTTAAGAGGGACAGGGGGCTACAACACTGAAGCTTTCTTT,CASSFALRGTGGYNTEAFF
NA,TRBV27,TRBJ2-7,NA,TGTGCCAGCAGTTCCCTAACCTACGAGCAGTACTTC,CASSSLTYEQYF
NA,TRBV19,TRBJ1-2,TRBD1,TGTGCCAGTAGATCGATCCAGCGCTGGACAGGGAATAACTATGGCTACACCTTC,CASRSIQRWTGNNYGYTF
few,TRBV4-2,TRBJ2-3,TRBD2,TGTGCCAGCAGCCGTTCACTAGCGGGGAGCACAGATACGCAGTATTTT,CASSRSLAGSTDTQYF
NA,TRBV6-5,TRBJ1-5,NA,TGTGCCAGCAGCCCCGGCAGGTCCGGTCAGCCCCAGCATTTT,CASSPGRSGQPQHF
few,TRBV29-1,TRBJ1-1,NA,TGCAGCGCGATACGGGGGAACACTGAAGCTTTCTTT,CSAIRGNTEAFF
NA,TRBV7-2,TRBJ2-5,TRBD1,TGTGCCAGCAGCCTGACAGGGATCCAAGAGACCCAGTACTTC,CASSLTGIQETQYF
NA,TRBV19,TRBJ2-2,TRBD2,TGTGCCAGTAGTATGGGGCGGGAGACCGGGGAGCTGTTTTTT,CASSMGRETGELFF
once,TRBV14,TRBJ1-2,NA,TGTGCCAGCAGCCTGTTGGGAGCGACCGTGGGTTACACCTTC,CASSLLGATVGYTF
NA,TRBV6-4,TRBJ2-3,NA,TGTGCCAGCAGTGACTCGTTGCGATCAGATACGCAGTATTTT,CASSDSLRSDTQYF
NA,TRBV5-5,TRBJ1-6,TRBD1,TGTGCCAGCACCGCCTCCGGGACAGGGACCCTCTATAATTCACCCCTCCACTTT,CASTASGTGTLYNSPLHF
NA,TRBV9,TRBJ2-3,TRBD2,TGTGCCAGCAGCGTAGATGTCAGCGGGAAAGCGGGTACGCAGTATTTT,CASSVDVSGKAGTQYF
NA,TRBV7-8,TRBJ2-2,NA,TGTGCCAGCAGCTTAGCGCGTACCCCTGACACCGGGGAGCTGTTTTTT,CASSLARTPDTGELFF
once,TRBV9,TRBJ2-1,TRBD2,TGTGCCAGCAGTACTAGCGGGAGCAATGAGCAGTTCTTC,CASSTSGSNEQFF
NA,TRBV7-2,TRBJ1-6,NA,TGTGCCAGCAGCTTTTCACTAGATGGCTCACCCCTCCACTTT,CASSFSLDGSPLHF
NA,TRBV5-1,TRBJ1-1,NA,TGCGCCAGCAGCTTAGGGGCTGCTAGTGAAGCTTTCTTT,CASSLGAASEAFF
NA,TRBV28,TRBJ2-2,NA,TGTGCCAGCAGTTTCCTGGTGGGAGTGGCCGGGGAGCTGTTTTTT,CASSFLVGVAGELFF
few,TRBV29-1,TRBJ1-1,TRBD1,TGCAGCGTTATAGACAGGGCGAACACTGAAGCTTTCTTT,CSVIDRANTEAFF
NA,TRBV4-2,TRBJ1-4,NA,TGTGCCAGCAGCCAAGATTCTACGGATGAAAAACTGTTTTTT,CASSQDSTDEKLFF
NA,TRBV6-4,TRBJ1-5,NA,TGTGCCAGCAGCATAGAGGGCGGTCAGCCCCAGCATTTT,CASSIEGGQPQHF
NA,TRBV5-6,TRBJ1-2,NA,TGTGCCAGCAGCTTCCTAGGGGCCGGCAACTATGGCTACACCTTC,CASSFLGAGNYGYTF
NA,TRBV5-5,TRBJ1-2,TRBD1,TGTGCCAGCAGCCCCCATGGGTGGTTCACAGGGGCAGGGGCCTATGGCTACACCTTC,CASSPHGWFTGAGAYGYTF
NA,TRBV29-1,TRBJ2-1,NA,TGCAGCGCCGCCCCGAGGGCTAGGGACAATGAGCAGTTCTTC,CSAAPRARDNEQFF
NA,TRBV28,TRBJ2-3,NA,TGTGCCAGCAGAGGTGGAGGGAGTACTAGCACAGATACGCAGTATTTT,CASRGGGSTSTDTQYF
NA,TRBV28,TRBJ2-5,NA,TGTGCCACCCACGCCTTAGGGGATGGCTGGGAGACCCAGTACTTC,CATHALGDGWETQYF
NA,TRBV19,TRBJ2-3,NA,TGTGCCAGTAGACAGGGTGTTCCAGATACGCAGTATTTT,CASRQGVPDTQYF
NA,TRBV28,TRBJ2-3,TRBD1,TGTGCCAGCAGTCCGTGGACAGGGACGGGCACAGATACGCAGTATTTT,CASSPWTGTGTDTQYF
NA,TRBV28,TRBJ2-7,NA,TGTGCCAGCAGTTTCGCGTCTACCTACGAGCAGTACTTC,CASSFASTYEQYF
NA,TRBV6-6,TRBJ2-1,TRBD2,TGTGCCAGCAGGGCTAGCGGGAGGGATACCCATGAGCAGTTCTTC,CASRASGRDTHEQFF
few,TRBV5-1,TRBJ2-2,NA,TGCGCCAGCAGCTTGGGGTCCGGCGGAACCACCGGGGAGCTGTTTTTT,CASSLGSGGTTGELFF
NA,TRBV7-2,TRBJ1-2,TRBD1,TGTGCCAGCAGCCGGGACAGACACTATGGCTACACCTTC,CASSRDRHYGYTF
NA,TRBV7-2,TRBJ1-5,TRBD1,TGTGCCAGCACTCAGGGGGCCAATCAGCCCCAGCATTTT,CASTQGANQPQHF
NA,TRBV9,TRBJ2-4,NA,TGTGCCAGCAGTGCCTGGGGGGAACGAAACATTCAGTACTTC,CASSAWGERNIQYF
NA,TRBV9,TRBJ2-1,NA,TGTGCCAGCAGCGTAGGCGCGGGATACAATGAGCAGTTCTTC,CASSVGAGYNEQFF
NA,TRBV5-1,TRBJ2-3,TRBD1,TGCGCCAGCAGCTTGGCAGACAGGGGCGGGGTCCGTCGAGATACGCAGTATTTT,CASSLADRGGVRRDTQYF
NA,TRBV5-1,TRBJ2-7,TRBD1,TGCGCCAGCAGCTTGGGGGACAGGGCCACGGACGAGCAGTACTTC,CASSLGDRATDEQYF
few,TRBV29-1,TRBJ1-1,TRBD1,TGCAGCGTTGAACTTTGGACAGGGGTAAGCGGAGCTTTCTTT,CSVELWTGVSGAFF
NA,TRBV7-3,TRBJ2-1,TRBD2,TGTGCCAGCAGCCCCCTAGCGGGAGCGGAAGGTGAGCAGTTCTTC,CASSPLAGAEGEQFF
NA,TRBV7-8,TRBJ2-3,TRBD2,TGTGCCAGCAGCCCACTAAGGACTAGCGGGGACACAGATACGCAGTATTTT,CASSPLRTSGDTDTQYF
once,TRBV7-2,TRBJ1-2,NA,TGTGCCAGCAGCTTAGGTTCGGGGGGCGGGATCTATGGCTACACCTTC,CASSLGSGGGIYGYTF
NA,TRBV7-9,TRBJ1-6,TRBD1,TGTGCCAGCAGCTCCACAGGGGGCCAAAATTCACCCCTCCACTTT,CASSSTGGQNSPLHF
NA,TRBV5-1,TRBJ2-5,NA,TGCGCCAGCAGCTTGGAGCTGACCGGACTTCAAGAGACCCAGTACTTC,CASSLELTGLQETQYF
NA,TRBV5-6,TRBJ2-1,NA,TGTGCCAGCAGCTATAGCGCGACAAACAATGAGCAGTTCTTC,CASSYSATNNEQFF
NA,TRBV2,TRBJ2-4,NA,TGTGCCGACAGTCTGGAAAACATTCAGTACTTC,CADSLENIQYF
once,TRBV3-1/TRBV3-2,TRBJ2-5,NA,TGTGCCAGCAGCCAGACGAGGAGAGAGACCCAGTACTTC,CASSQTRRETQYF
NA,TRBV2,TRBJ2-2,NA,TGTGCCAGCATCTCAACGGGGGCCGGGGAGCTGTTTTTT,CASISTGAGELFF
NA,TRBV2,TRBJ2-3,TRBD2,TGTGCCAGCATGAGACTAGCGGATACGCAGTATTTT,CASMRLADTQYF
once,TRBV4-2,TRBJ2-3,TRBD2,TGTGCCAGCAGCCAACATCCTAGCGGGCTCCACACAGATACGCAGTATTTT,CASSQHPSGLHTDTQYF
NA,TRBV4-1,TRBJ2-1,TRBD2,TGCGCCAGCAGCCAAGAGGTCAGCGGGAGGGCCCACAATGAGCAGTTCTTC,CASSQEVSGRAHNEQFF
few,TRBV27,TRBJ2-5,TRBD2,TGTGCCAGCAGTGTGGGGAAGACTAGCGAGACCCAGTACTTC,CASSVGKTSETQYF
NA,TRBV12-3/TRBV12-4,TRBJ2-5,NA,TGTGCCAGCAGTTACTTAACGGAGACCCAGTACTTC,CASSYLTETQYF
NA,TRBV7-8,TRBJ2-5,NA,TGTGCCAGCAGCTTAAGGCCTAGCGAGCTTGGGGGGACCCAGTACTTC,CASSLRPSELGGTQYF